This T cell receptor beta chain originates from a study of T cell responses to AZD1222 COVID-19 vaccine. Study-wide context: Second-dose groups at about 4 or about 12 weeks were pooled. Whole-study findings and limits: Two doses of AZD1222 preceded a rise in Spike-specific TCR breadth and depth. Reportedly, nearly half the spike-specific TCRs target unmutated variant regions.

A remark on this clone: The antigen is not known.

V lost 7 bases and J 4 bases, leaving 16 bases between the germline ends. This CDR3 contains 14 residues. Germline CDR1 is MDHEN and CDR2 is SYDVKM. Assay: immunoSEQ multiplex PCR; the TCRdb copy retains only in-frame clones and omits some. The sample shows more than 150,000 clones, more than 85% of them seen only once. The sequencing here drew on peripheral blood, taken on day 0 of AZD1222 vaccination. The clonotype originates from an adult in good health. This rearrangement joins TRBV28 to TRBJ1-2, with D maybe TRBD1 (5 bases). The CDR3 here is CASIRDGKFYGYTF. In nucleotides, the CDR3 is TGTGCCAGCATTCGGGACGGAAAATTCTATGGCTACACCTTC.